This TCR beta chain was obtained from a study of blood T cell repertoires in COVID-19. Study overall: Donors in the United States, Italy and Spain gave samples during acute or convalescent COVID-19. Sources were T cells, B-cell-depleted T cells, or PBMCs; the material itself was cDNA or gDNA.

This CDR3 comprises 17 residues. Germline V lookup: CDR1 SEHNR, CDR2 FQNEAQ (reference sequence). The V and J ends lost 4 bases and 0 bases, in that order; junction bases with no gene match: 9. Original analysis: Estimation of nucleated cell counts relied on the amplification of reference gene primers. Repertoires were generated with immunoSEQ multiplex PCR, while TCRdb's copy carries only in-frame clones and drops some. That table gives V, J and clone size, and the DNA gave D and trimming. The sample gives about 100,000 clones, roughly 83% of which show up once; about 4.2% is in the top ten. This clone was detected only a few times.

Sequenced: peripheral blood. This TCR was sampled from a human donor in a cohort sampled during active COVID-19. The V and J genes are TRBV7-9 and TRBJ2-5; 9 bases are a match to TRBD2. This CDR3 reads CASSSGTSFAYQETQYF. The CDR3, as DNA: TGTGCCAGCAGCTCCGGGACTAGCTTCGCGTACCAAGAGACCCAGTACTTC.